This entry is about one T cell receptor beta chain. In germline, CDR1 is GTSNPN, CDR2 SVGIG (reference sequence). This CDR3 has 14 residues. Unmatched junction bases numbered 4, after V lost 2 bases and J lost 4 bases. Assay: immunoSEQ multiplex PCR; the TCRdb copy retains only in-frame clones and omits some. The data hold roughly 290,000 clones, with about nine tenths observed a single time. This entry comes from a study of blood T cell repertoires in COVID-19. Looking at the study overall: COVID-19 samples from acute and convalescent phases originated in the United States, Italy and Spain. PBMCs, B-cell-depleted T cells, or T cells provided the cDNA or gDNA that made up the material.

Those who participated ranged in age from roughly 18 to 89 years and resided in approximately 23 US areas. This receptor was taken from a woman aged 40 to 50 who had recovered from COVID-19. V and J are TRBV30 and TRBJ1-1; TRBD1 aligns across 10 bases. Sequenced material: PBMCs or T cells enriched from blood (not recorded which). The CDR3 sequence is CAWSTGTGVTEAFF. CDR3 nucleotide sequence: TGTGCCTGGAGTACCGGGACAGGGGTCACTGAAGCTTTCTTT.